Sequencing of this TCR beta chain was carried out in a study of T cell clonality in common variable immunodeficiency. Of note for this clone: The antigen remains unidentified. The CDR3 end is not reached by the read, which stops 3 residues before it; the germline J gene fills it in.

For at least one year, all CVID subjects received replacement immunoglobulin. The germline V and J ends were trimmed by 5 bases and 4 bases, with 17 bases remaining between them. The CDR3 totals 16 residues. Germline-derived CDR1 and CDR2 are LNHDA and SQIVND (reference sequence). Data came from immunoSEQ multiplex PCR; TCRdb stores just in-frame clones and leaves some out. Observed in the sample are roughly 34,000 clones, none of them singletons. Study results and caveats: Patient heterogeneity in the CVID cohort limited correlations between repertoire features and clinical complications. Common variable immunodeficiency TCR beta sequences reportedly had fewer deletions and N-nucleotide insertions. Fewer TCRbeta clones were shared among CVID subjects than controls.

The source is a human donor with common variable immunodeficiency. The V call is TRBV19, the J call TRBJ1-4; D remains ambiguous. Specimen: peripheral blood mononuclear cells. The part of the CDR3 DNA that was read is TGTGCCAGTAGTCCCTTGAGAGGCCCTTATAATGAAAAA. Amino acids: CASSPLRGPYNEK. The complete CDR3 protein is CASSPLRGPYNEKLFF. Drawing the rest from reference TRBV19 and TRBJ1-4, the complete variable domain is DGGITQSPKYLFRKEGQNVTLSCEQNLNHDAMYWYRQDPGQGLRLIYYSQIVNDFQKGDIAEGYSVSREKKESFPLTVTSAQKNPTAFYLCASSPLRGPYNEKLFFGSGTQLSVL.